This T cell receptor (beta chain) comes out of a study of shared clonotypes between healthy human individuals. Germline lookup yields CDR1 MNHEY and CDR2 SVGAGI. This CDR3 has 15 amino acids. Trimming took 5 bases from V and 0 from J, leaving 14 bases between them. The data were produced by immunoSEQ multiplex PCR, yet TCRdb's version contains in-frame clones alone and is incomplete. This repertoire shows some 2 million clones, 95% found once; its top ten account for roughly 0.13%. The specimen sequenced was naive CD4+ T cells sorted from blood. Subset: CD45RA+ positively selected. The origin of this receptor is a man aged 18 to 35 in good health. The chain recombines TRBV6-5 with TRBJ2-7, with D perhaps matching TRBD1 (6 bases). The CDR3 sequence is CASSATGTSSYEQYF. The CDR3 nucleotides are TGTGCCAGCAGTGCCACCGGGACAAGCTCCTACGAGCAGTACTTC.